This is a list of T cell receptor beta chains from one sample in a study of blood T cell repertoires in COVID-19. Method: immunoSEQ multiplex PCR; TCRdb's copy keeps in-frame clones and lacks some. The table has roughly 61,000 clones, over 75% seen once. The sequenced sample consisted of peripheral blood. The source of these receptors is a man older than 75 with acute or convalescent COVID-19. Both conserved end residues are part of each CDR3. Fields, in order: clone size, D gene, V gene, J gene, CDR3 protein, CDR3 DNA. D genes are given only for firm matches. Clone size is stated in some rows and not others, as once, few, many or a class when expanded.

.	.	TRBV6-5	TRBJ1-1	CASSPTMRANTEAFF	TGTGCCAGCAGTCCAACAATGAGGGCGAACACTGAAGCTTTCTTT
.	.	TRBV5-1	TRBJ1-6	CASSPRDPGNSPLHF	TGCGCCAGCAGCCCCCGGGATCCCGGCAATTCACCCCTCCACTTT
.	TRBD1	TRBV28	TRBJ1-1	CASTSRQGAVGTEAFF	TGTGCCAGCACCTCGAGACAGGGGGCGGTAGGCACTGAAGCTTTCTTT
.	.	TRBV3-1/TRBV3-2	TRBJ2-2	CASSQGQGNTGELFF	TGTGCCAGCAGCCAAGGGCAGGGGAACACCGGGGAGCTGTTTTTT
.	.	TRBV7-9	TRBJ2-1	CASSLAGVAPYNEQFF	TGTGCCAGCAGCTTAGCCGGGGTGGCCCCCTACAATGAGCAGTTCTTC
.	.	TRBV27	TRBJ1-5	CASSSRGGKGNQPQHF	TGTGCCAGCAGCTCCCGCGGGGGGAAAGGCAATCAGCCCCAGCATTTT
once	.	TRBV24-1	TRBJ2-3	CATSDPDSGTDTQYF	TGTGCCACCAGTGATCCGGACAGCGGCACAGATACGCAGTATTTT
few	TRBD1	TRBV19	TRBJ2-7	CASSIEGGQTYEQYF	TGTGCCAGTAGTATAGAAGGGGGACAGACCTACGAGCAGTACTTC
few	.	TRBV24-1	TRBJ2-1	CATSDFPLHNEQFF	TGTGCCACCAGTGATTTCCCACTGCACAATGAGCAGTTCTTC
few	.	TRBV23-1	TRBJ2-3	CASSQSTFTGPDTQYF	TGCGCCAGCAGTCAATCGACTTTTACAGGGCCAGATACGCAGTATTTT
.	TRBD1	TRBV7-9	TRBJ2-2	CASSAKPPGQGRRTGELFF	TGTGCCAGCAGCGCGAAACCCCCGGGACAGGGGAGGAGAACCGGGGAGCTGTTTTTT
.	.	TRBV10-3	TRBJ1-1	CATGGGGTEAFF	TGTGCTACCGGGGGGGGTGGAACTGAAGCTTTCTTT
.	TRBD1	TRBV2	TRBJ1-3	CASSGAGGAGSGNTIYF	TGTGCCAGCAGTGGGGCAGGGGGCGCAGGATCTGGAAACACCATATATTTT
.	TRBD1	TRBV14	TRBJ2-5	CASSQDGQGPNQETQYF	TGTGCCAGCAGCCAAGACGGACAGGGACCCAACCAAGAGACCCAGTACTTC
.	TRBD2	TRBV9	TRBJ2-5	CASSLQGSGGEETQYF	TGTGCCAGCAGCCTCCAGGGTAGCGGGGGAGAAGAGACCCAGTACTTC
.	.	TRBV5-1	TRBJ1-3	CASSLGGISGNTIYF	TGCGCCAGCAGCTTGGGAGGGATCTCTGGAAACACCATATATTTT
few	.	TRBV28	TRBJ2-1	CASSLAGNTFYNEQFF	TGTGCCAGCAGTCTAGCCGGGAATACATTCTACAATGAGCAGTTCTTC
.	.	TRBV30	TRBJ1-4	CAWSVRDAGYREKLFF	TGTGCCTGGAGTGTGCGGGACGCGGGCTATCGCGAAAAACTGTTTTTT
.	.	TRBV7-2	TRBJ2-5	CASSAGQIQETQYF	TGTGCCAGCAGCGCGGGACAGATCCAAGAGACCCAGTACTTC
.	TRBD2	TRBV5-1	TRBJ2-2	CASSLGLEAPGELFF	TGCGCCAGCAGCCTGGGACTAGAAGCGCCCGGGGAGCTGTTTTTT
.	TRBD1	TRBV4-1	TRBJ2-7	CASSQDPGGSYEQYF	TGCGCCAGCAGCCAAGATCCAGGGGGTTCCTACGAGCAGTACTTC
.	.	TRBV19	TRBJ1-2	CASSIGQGYTF	TGTGCCAGTAGTATCGGACAGGGCTACACCTTC
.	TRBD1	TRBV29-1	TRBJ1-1	CSETGGEGTEAFF	TGCAGCGAAACAGGGGGCGAGGGCACTGAAGCTTTCTTT
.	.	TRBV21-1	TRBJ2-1	CASSKTSEEQFF	TGTGCCAGCAGCAAGACTAGCGAAGAGCAGTTCTTC
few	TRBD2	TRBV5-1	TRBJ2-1	CASSLAPAGGLGYNEQFF	TGCGCCAGCAGCTTGGCTCCAGCGGGGGGGCTGGGGTACAATGAGCAGTTCTTC
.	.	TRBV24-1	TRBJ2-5	CATSEGAGHQETQYF	TGTGCCACCAGTGAAGGGGCAGGCCACCAAGAGACCCAGTACTTC
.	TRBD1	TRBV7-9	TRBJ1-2	CASSPLGQGGYGYTF	TGTGCCAGCAGCCCTTTGGGACAGGGGGGCTATGGCTACACCTTC
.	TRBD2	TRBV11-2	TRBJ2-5	CASSINSGGALETQYF	TGTGCCAGCAGCATAAATAGCGGGGGGGCCCTGGAGACCCAGTACTTC
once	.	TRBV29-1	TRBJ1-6	CSVVRQGKNNSPLHF	TGCAGCGTTGTTCGGCAGGGAAAGAATAATTCACCCCTCCACTTT
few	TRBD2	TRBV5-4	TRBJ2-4	CASSSGTSGGAGAKNIQYF	TGTGCCAGCAGCTCCGGGACTAGCGGGGGGGCCGGTGCCAAAAACATTCAGTACTTC
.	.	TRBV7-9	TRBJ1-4	CASSLGGDANEKLFF	TGTGCCAGCAGCTTAGGGGGAGACGCTAATGAAAAACTGTTTTTT
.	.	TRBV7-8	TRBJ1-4	CASSNQRGNNEKLFF	TGTGCCAGCAGCAACCAAAGGGGAAATAATGAAAAACTGTTTTTT
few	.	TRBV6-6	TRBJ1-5	CASSQGNNQPQHF	TGTGCCAGCAGCCAGGGGAACAATCAGCCCCAGCATTTT
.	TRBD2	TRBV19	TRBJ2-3	CASSMGTSADTQYF	TGTGCCAGTAGTATGGGGACTAGCGCTGATACGCAGTATTTT
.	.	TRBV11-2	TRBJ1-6	CASSPVAVNNSPLHF	TGTGCCAGCAGCCCCGTGGCAGTAAATAATTCACCCCTCCACTTT
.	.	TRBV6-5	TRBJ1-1	CASSYSNGPHEAFF	TGTGCCAGCAGTTACTCGAATGGGCCGCATGAAGCTTTCTTT
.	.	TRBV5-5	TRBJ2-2	CASSPRRGGNTGELFF	TGTGCCAGCAGCCCCCGGAGGGGTGGGAACACCGGGGAGCTGTTTTTT
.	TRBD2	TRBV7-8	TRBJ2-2	CASSLSGAGGANTGELFF	TGTGCCAGCAGCTTAAGTGGGGCGGGGGGCGCCAACACCGGGGAGCTGTTTTTT
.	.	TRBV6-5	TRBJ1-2	CASSYGRTSNYGYTF	TGTGCCAGCAGTTACGGCAGAACCTCTAACTATGGCTACACCTTC
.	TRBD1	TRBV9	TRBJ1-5	CASSAGQGLSNQPQHF	TGTGCCAGCAGCGCCGGACAGGGGCTAAGCAATCAGCCCCAGCATTTT
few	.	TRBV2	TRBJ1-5	CASRRGSNQPQHF	TGTGCCAGCCGGCGGGGAAGCAATCAGCCCCAGCATTTT
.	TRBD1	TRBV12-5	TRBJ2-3	CASARRGQRTDTQYF	TGTGCTAGTGCCCGCCGGGGACAGCGCACAGATACGCAGTATTTT
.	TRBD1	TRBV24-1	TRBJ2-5	CATSGKGQFQETQYF	TGTGCCACCAGTGGCAAGGGACAGTTCCAAGAGACCCAGTACTTC
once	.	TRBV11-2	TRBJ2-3	CASSSTGLTTDTQYF	TGTGCCAGCAGCTCAACTGGACTAACCACAGATACGCAGTATTTT
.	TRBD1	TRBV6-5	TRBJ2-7	CASSRTGVHEQYF	TGTGCCAGCAGTCGAACAGGGGTCCACGAGCAGTACTTC
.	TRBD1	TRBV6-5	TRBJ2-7	CASTRTGSSYEQYF	TGTGCCAGCACCAGGACAGGGAGCTCCTACGAGCAGTACTTC
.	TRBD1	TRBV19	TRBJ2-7	CASSRDRAYEQYF	TGTGCCAGTAGTAGGGACAGGGCCTACGAGCAGTACTTC
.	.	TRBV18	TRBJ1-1	CASSPQGLGTEAFF	TGTGCCAGCTCACCACAGGGGTTGGGCACTGAAGCTTTCTTT
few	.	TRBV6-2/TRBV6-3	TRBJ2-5	CASSKSPVALETQYF	TGTGCCAGCAGTAAGTCCCCGGTCGCCCTAGAGACCCAGTACTTC
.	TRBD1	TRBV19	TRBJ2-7	CASEDRGHEQYF	TGTGCCAGTGAGGACAGGGGGCACGAGCAGTACTTC
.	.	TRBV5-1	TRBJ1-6	CASSGSGGGESPLHF	TGCGCCAGCAGCGGGAGCGGGGGGGGCGAATCACCCCTCCACTTT
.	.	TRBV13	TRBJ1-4	CASSLGGSGGKLFF	TGTGCCAGCAGCTTAGGAGGCTCGGGGGGGAAACTGTTTTTT
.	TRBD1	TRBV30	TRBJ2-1	CAWSILGQGVNEQFF	TGTGCCTGGAGTATATTGGGACAGGGGGTGAATGAGCAGTTCTTC
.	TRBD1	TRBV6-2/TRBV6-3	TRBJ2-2	CASSYRTGLPTGELFF	TGTGCCAGCAGTTACAGGACAGGGCTCCCCACCGGGGAGCTGTTTTTT
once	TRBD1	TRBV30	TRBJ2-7	CAWSVLGTGVVEQYF	TGTGCCTGGAGTGTACTCGGGACAGGGGTGGTCGAGCAGTACTTC
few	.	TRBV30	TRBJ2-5	CAWSWGRETQYF	TGTGCCTGGAGCTGGGGCAGGGAGACCCAGTACTTC
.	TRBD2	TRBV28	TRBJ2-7	CASSRGGGRYEQYF	TGTGCCAGCAGCCGCGGGGGGGGCAGGTACGAGCAGTACTTC
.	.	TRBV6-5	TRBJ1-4	CASSYSGRAGEKLFF	TGTGCCAGCAGTTACTCCGGCAGGGCAGGTGAAAAACTGTTTTTT
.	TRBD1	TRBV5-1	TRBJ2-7	CASSLAGTGQYEQYF	TGCGCCAGCAGCTTGGCAGGGACAGGGCAATACGAGCAGTACTTC
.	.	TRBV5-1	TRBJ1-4	CASSPLGGVEDEKLFF	TGCGCCAGCAGCCCCCTAGGGGGAGTAGAGGATGAAAAACTGTTTTTT